This passage covers 14 T cell receptor beta chains from one sample sequenced in a study of circulating CD8 cells and anti-PD-1 response in melanoma. Each library started from 15 ng of total RNA using the QIAseq Immune Repertoire TCR panel. TCRdb re-derived calls from the reads in MiXCR, one entry per CDR3 protein. The table lists about 1,000 distinct CDR3 sequences, roughly 7.1% of them singletons. Live CD3+CD8+TCRalphabeta+ cells were sorted into four subsets by PD-1 and/or TIGIT. The source material was CD8+ T cells from PBMCs, sampled at baseline or after one month of anti-PD-1 therapy (not recorded which). These receptors were taken from a human donor with melanoma.

This chain joins TRBV4-2 and TRBJ2-3; D remains ambiguous. V was clipped by 5 bases and J by 4 bases, with 10 bases between them. The CDR3 consists of 13 residues. Germline V gene data show CDR1 as LGHNA and CDR2 as YNFKEQ. The CDR3 DNA is TGTGCCAGCAGCGCCCGTTCGGCAGATACGCAGTATTTT. Its translation is CASSARSADTQYF.

This clonotype is judged large. The rearrangement uses TRBV27 and TRBJ2-3; maybe TRBD2 (6 bases). There are 19 residues in the CDR3. The germline V and J ends were trimmed by 5 bases and 2 bases, with 26 bases remaining between them. CDR1 and CDR2 from the germline V gene are MNHEY and SMNVEV (reference sequence). This CDR3 reads CASSPLATGPNPLTDTQYF. CDR3 in DNA: TGTGCCAGCAGTCCACTAGCAACAGGACCAAACCCACTCACAGATACGCAGTATTTT.

By frequency in the sample, this clonotype is large. This rearrangement joins TRBV28 to TRBJ2-7; D unclear. The CDR3 is 14 amino acids. Trimming shortened V by 5 bases and J by 5 bases, and 16 bases separated the two germline ends. Germline CDR1 reads MDHEN; CDR2 reads SYDVKM. CDR3 protein: CASSLDTAMHEQYF. The DNA for the CDR3 is TGTGCCAGCAGTCTCGACACGGCCATGCACGAGCAGTACTTC.

By share of the sample, this clonotype is medium-sized. As DNA, the CDR3 is TGTGCCAGCAGTGAGATTTTGGGAAGCAACACTGAAGCTTTCTTT. Amino acid sequence: CASSEILGSNTEAFF. This chain uses TRBV2 with TRBJ1-1; D is undetermined. From germline, CDR1 is SNHLY and CDR2 FYNNEI. V shed 3 bases and J shed 2 bases, with 13 bases lying between them. The length of the CDR3 is 15 residues. Complete variable domain (other parts from reference TRBV2 and TRBJ1-1): EPEVTQTPSHQVTQMGQEVILRCVPISNHLYFYWYRQILGQKVEFLVSFYNNEISEKSEIFDDQFSVERPDGSNFTLKIRSTKLEDSAMYFCASSEILGSNTEAFFGQGTRLTVV.

By share of the sample, this clonotype is medium-sized. This chain connects TRBV6-5 to TRBJ2-3; TRBD1 agrees at 9 bases. CDR1 and CDR2 from the germline V gene are MNHEY and SVGAGI. V was pared by 5 bases and J by 8 bases, with 5 bases of the junction left unmatched. The CDR3 runs to 13 residues. Written as DNA, the CDR3 is TGTGCCAGCAGTCCCGGGACAGGGTTTACGCAGTATTTT. This codes for CASSPGTGFTQYF.

Concerning this clonotype: One junction end does not reproduce the germline sequence, and a read error may be involved. This chain links TRBV4-1 with TRBJ2-7; D not resolved. Judging by the DNA end, TRBJ2-1 fits better; the J call may be wrong. The CDR3 is 11 residues long. Germline V gene data show CDR1 as MGHRA and CDR2 as YSYEKL. CDR3 bases: TGCGCCGGCAGCCAAGAAGGCGAGCAGTTCTTC. Its protein product is CAGSQEGEQFF.

In its sample, this clonotype ranks as medium-sized. The rearrangement links TRBV29-1 to TRBJ2-1, with TRBD2 identical over 7 bases. CDR1 SQVTM and CDR2 ANQGSEA come from the germline V gene. The J segment lost 8 bases and the V segment lost 4 bases, leaving 2 bases of the junction unmatched. The CDR3 is 11 amino acids. CDR3: CSVVAGYEQFF. CDR3 bases: TGCAGCGTTGTAGCGGGCTATGAGCAGTTCTTC.

This clonotype is medium-sized in the sample. The rearrangement joins TRBV2 to TRBJ2-1; 12 positions match TRBD2. V lost 5 bases to trimming and J lost 0 bases; unmatched junction nucleotides: 8. Germline loops: CDR1 SNHLY, CDR2 FYNNEI. This CDR3 is built from 18 residues. CDR3 in DNA: TGTGCCAGCAGTTTAACCGGGACTAGCGGGTACTCCTACAATGAGCAGTTCTTC. Its translation is CASSLTGTSGYSYNEQFF.

Judged by abundance, this clonotype is large. The chain joins TRBV29-1 to TRBJ2-7; D gene uncertain. Germline V gives CDR1 SQVTM, CDR2 ANQGSEA. V was trimmed by 3 bases and J by 2 bases, leaving 17 bases between them. The CDR3 has 15 amino acids. The CDR3, as DNA: TGCAGCGTTGAGGGGTCAGACCTACAAACCTACGAGCAGTACTTC. This codes for CSVEGSDLQTYEQYF.

This clonotype is deemed medium-sized. The chain couples TRBV28 to TRBJ2-7, with unresolved D. The CDR3 is 14 amino acids. Deletions cut 4 bases from V and 6 bases from J, with 16 bases between. Germline CDR1 and CDR2: MDHEN and SYDVKM. In nucleotides, the CDR3 is TGTGCCAGCAGTTCCTTGGACGGAGTCGGCGAGCAGTACTTC. This encodes CASSSLDGVGEQYF.

By frequency in the sample, this clonotype is large (0.1 to 1%). The chain is built from TRBV28 and TRBJ2-7, with TRBD2 matching over 12 bases. V shed 6 bases and J 0 bases; nucleotides not matched to a gene: 9. Germline-derived CDR1 and CDR2 are MDHEN and SYDVKM. CDR3 length equals 17 residues. CDR3 bases: TGTGCCAGCAGGGCCGGGACTAGCGGGTCGAGCTCCTACGAGCAGTACTTC. This translates into CASRAGTSGSSSYEQYF.

This clonotype counts as medium-sized. The chain uses TRBV27 and TRBJ2-7; 11 bases match TRBD2. V shed 3 bases, J shed 5 bases, and the junction held 12 bases outside the gene matches. The CDR3 runs to 17 residues. Germline V gives CDR1 MNHEY, CDR2 SMNVEV (reference sequence). The CDR3 DNA reads TGTGCCAGCAGTTTGCAGGTAGCGGGGGGGCAACAAGACGAGCAGTACTTC. This translates into CASSLQVAGGQQDEQYF.

By sample fraction, this clonotype is medium-sized. The V and J genes are TRBV19 and TRBJ1-1; D is undetermined. The CDR3 totals 13 residues. Looked up from germline, CDR1 is LNHDA and CDR2 is SQIVND (reference sequence). The V end lost 3 bases, the J end lost 0 bases, and 5 bases lay between the germline ends. The CDR3 DNA is TGTGCCAGTAGTATCGGGATGAACACTGAAGCTTTCTTT. Residues: CASSIGMNTEAFF.

This clonotype is labeled as large. V usage is TRBV24-1 and J usage is TRBJ2-3, with no clear D. The CDR3 has 14 residues. Germline lookup yields CDR1 KGHDR and CDR2 SFDVKD. The ends were cut back, 0 bases at V and 0 bases at J, with 3 bases in the middle. The CDR3, as DNA: TGTGCCACCAGTGATTTGCAGAGCACAGATACGCAGTATTTT. It specifies CATSDLQSTDTQYF.